This is a list of T cell receptor beta chains from one sample in a study of cytomegalovirus exposure and HLA in healthy donors. The data were produced by immunoSEQ multiplex PCR, yet TCRdb's version contains in-frame clones alone and is incomplete. Of about 74,000 clones listed, 90% to 95% were seen once; the top ten hold about 1.6%. The sequenced sample was PBMCs. These receptors were taken from a young man in good health and CMV-seropositive. Both conserved end residues are part of each CDR3. A D gene is named only where the DNA matches it firmly. Where a row states a size, it is once, few, many or the class of an expanded clone; other rows omit it.

TRBJ2-1	-	TRBV14	TRBD2	TGTGCCAGCAGCCGAATAGCGGGAGCCCTATCCAATGAGCAGTTCTTC	CASSRIAGALSNEQFF
TRBJ2-1	-	TRBV4-2	-	TGTGCCAGCAGCCATTCTCCCGATCCTATCCAGTTCTTC	CASSHSPDPIQFF
TRBJ2-3	-	TRBV28	-	TGTGCCAGCAGTTTGGGCAGGGCAGGAAATACGCAGTATTTT	CASSLGRAGNTQYF
TRBJ2-7	-	TRBV5-1	-	TGCGCCAGCAGCCTAACGGGGGGCTCCTCTTACGAGCAGTACTTC	CASSLTGGSSYEQYF
TRBJ2-3	-	TRBV11-2	TRBD1	TGTGCCAGCAGGGGTCAGGGGGTGATCGTCACAGATACGCAGTATTTT	CASRGQGVIVTDTQYF
TRBJ2-7	-	TRBV7-9	-	TGTGCCAGCAGCTTGGGCAGGGGCCGGTACTTC	CASSLGRGRYF
TRBJ2-7	-	TRBV30	TRBD2	TGTGCCGCCACCGCGGGGGGAAGAGGAGAGCAGTACTTC	CAATAGGRGEQYF
TRBJ2-2	-	TRBV11-1	TRBD2	TGTGCCAGCACCCAATACGGGACTAGCGGGAGAGTAGACACCGGGGAGCTGTTTTTT	CASTQYGTSGRVDTGELFF
TRBJ1-1	-	TRBV4-1	-	TGCGCCAGCAGCGAAGGCTTGGACAGACACACTGAAGCTTTCTTT	CASSEGLDRHTEAFF
TRBJ1-1	-	TRBV6-1	TRBD1	TGTGCCAGCAGTGAGCGGGACAGGGAGAGGGCTTTCTTT	CASSERDRERAFF
TRBJ2-7	-	TRBV30	-	TGTGCCTGGAGTGTTAGTACGGAGTTCTACGAGCAGTACTTC	CAWSVSTEFYEQYF
TRBJ1-1	-	TRBV5-8	-	TGTGCCAGTTGGGGGGGGTATGAAGCTTTCTTT	CASWGGYEAFF
TRBJ2-3	-	TRBV6-4	-	TGTGCCAGCAGTGAAGCGCTCGGGAGCACAGATACGCAGTATTTT	CASSEALGSTDTQYF
TRBJ1-3	-	TRBV7-9	-	TGTGCCAGCAGCTTAAAATCGGGGGGAAACACCATATATTTT	CASSLKSGGNTIYF
TRBJ1-5	-	TRBV12-5	TRBD1	TGTGCTAGCTCACAGGGGGCTGGTCAGCCCCAGCATTTT	CASSQGAGQPQHF
TRBJ2-3	-	TRBV12-5	-	TGTGCTAGTGGTTTGGTCGGTACTAGGGGGACAGATACGCAGTATTTT	CASGLVGTRGTDTQYF
TRBJ2-7	-	TRBV2	TRBD2	TGTGCCAGCGGGGGGAGGGCCGGGAGCTCCTACGAGCAGTACTTC	CASGGRAGSSYEQYF
TRBJ2-7	-	TRBV28	TRBD1	TGTGCCAGCAGTTTCTACAGGGGGCGAATCGAGCAGTACTTC	CASSFYRGRIEQYF
TRBJ2-7	-	TRBV5-6	-	TGTGCCAGCAGCAAGGACAGATACGAGCAGTACTTC	CASSKDRYEQYF
TRBJ2-2	-	TRBV9	-	TGTGCCAGCACACCCGGAAGGGGGGGACTTCGGGAGCTGTTTTTT	CASTPGRGGLRELFF
TRBJ2-6	-	TRBV29-1	TRBD2	TGCAGCGTTGGGTGGGGGACTAGCTCCTCTGGGGCCAACGTCCTGACTTTC	CSVGWGTSSSGANVLTF
TRBJ2-7	-	TRBV9	-	TGTGCCAGCAGCGCGACGGGGACACCGGTAGCCTACGAGCAGTACTTC	CASSATGTPVAYEQYF
TRBJ2-7	once	TRBV29-1	TRBD2	TGCAGCGTTGGTGCCGGGACTAGCGACTTTGGGGCCTACGAGCAGTACTTC	CSVGAGTSDFGAYEQYF
TRBJ1-2	-	TRBV6-6	-	TGTGCCAGCAGTTCGTACGGTTATGGCTACACCTTC	CASSSYGYGYTF
TRBJ1-1	-	TRBV20-1	-	TGCATTCCGGGTCTCGACACTGAAGCTTTCTTT	CIPGLDTEAFF
TRBJ2-7	-	TRBV5-6	TRBD2	TGTGCCAGCAGTCGCCTAGCGGGAGGGCCGAGAGAGCAGTACTTC	CASSRLAGGPREQYF
TRBJ2-2	-	TRBV11-2	-	TGTGCCAGCAGTCTACGGGGACACCATAACACCGGGGAGCTGTTTTTT	CASSLRGHHNTGELFF
TRBJ1-5	-	TRBV1	-	TGCACCAGCAGCCAAGATGCAGGGCCTACCAATCAGCCCCAGCATTTT	CTSSQDAGPTNQPQHF
TRBJ2-5	-	TRBV11-2	TRBD2	TGTGCCAGCAGCTTGGGGGGACTAGCGGGATTGGAGACCCAGTACTTC	CASSLGGLAGLETQYF
TRBJ1-2	-	TRBV7-9	TRBD1	TGTGCCAGCAGCTCATTGACAGGGGAGCATGGCTACACCTTC	CASSSLTGEHGYTF
TRBJ2-5	-	TRBV30	-	TGTGCCTGGAAAAATAGCGGTTCAGAGACCCAGTACTTC	CAWKNSGSETQYF
TRBJ2-1	-	TRBV11-3	TRBD2	TGTGCCAGCAGCTTAGATGGGTCTAGCGGAGGGAGTGAGCAGTTCTTC	CASSLDGSSGGSEQFF
TRBJ1-1	-	TRBV9	-	TGTGCCAGCAGCAAAAACAGGGAAACTGAAGCTTTCTTT	CASSKNRETEAFF
TRBJ2-7	-	TRBV7-6	TRBD2	TGTGCCAGCAGCTTGCTAGCGGGTGCCTACGAGCAGTACTTC	CASSLLAGAYEQYF
TRBJ2-1	once	TRBV7-9	-	TGTGCCAGCAGCGGTGACAGCTACAATGAGCAGTTCTTC	CASSGDSYNEQFF
TRBJ2-7	few	TRBV7-9	-	TGTGCCAGCAGCTACCTCACAGGCTACGAGCAGTACTTC	CASSYLTGYEQYF
TRBJ1-2	-	TRBV6-5	-	TGTGCCAGCAGCAGGACAGTCAACTATGGCTACACCTTC	CASSRTVNYGYTF
TRBJ2-2	-	TRBV29-1	TRBD1	TGCAGCGTTGTCGGACAGGGGGCGACGAACACCGGGGAGCTGTTTTTT	CSVVGQGATNTGELFF
TRBJ2-1	-	TRBV2	TRBD2	TGTGCCAGCAGTGGTCGGCTAGCGGGCCACAATGAGCAGTTCTTC	CASSGRLAGHNEQFF
TRBJ2-1	-	TRBV28	TRBD2	TGTGCCAGCAGTTCTCTCCGAGCGGGAGGCAATGAGCAGTTCTTC	CASSSLRAGGNEQFF
TRBJ1-3	-	TRBV10-3	TRBD1	TGTGCCGTAAACAGGGGGCCTGGAAACACCATATATTTT	CAVNRGPGNTIYF
TRBJ2-3	-	TRBV19	-	TGTGCCAGTAGTATAGTTGGAGAGGGTAGAAACGCAGATACGCAGTATTTT	CASSIVGEGRNADTQYF
TRBJ2-7	-	TRBV28	-	TGTGCCAGCATCGGGACTGACTCCTACGAGCAGTACTTC	CASIGTDSYEQYF
TRBJ2-3	-	TRBV18	TRBD1	TGTGCCAGCTCACCAAGGGGCAGGGCAGGGGGCGCGGAAGATACGCAGTATTTT	CASSPRGRAGGAEDTQYF
TRBJ1-1	-	TRBV4-1	-	TGCGCCAGCAGCCAAGGTGGACAGTGGGACACTGAAGCTTTCTTT	CASSQGGQWDTEAFF
TRBJ2-5	-	TRBV7-3	-	TGTGCCAGCAGCTCGATCGGCCAGGGAGAGACCCAGTACTTC	CASSSIGQGETQYF
TRBJ2-1	-	TRBV28	-	TGTGCCACCGCAGGGCTCGTTGTCGATGAGCAGTTCTTC	CATAGLVVDEQFF
TRBJ2-2	-	TRBV5-4	TRBD2	TGTGCCAGCAGCTTGCCAGGGAGCGGGAGGGCCGGGGAGCTGTTTTTT	CASSLPGSGRAGELFF
TRBJ2-7	-	TRBV10-3	-	TGTGCCACCTACGGGACACCAACCTACGAGCAGTACTTC	CATYGTPTYEQYF
TRBJ2-2	-	TRBV5-5	TRBD1	TGTGCCAGCAGCCCGGCTCCAGGGGGCAATACCGGGGAGCTGTTTTTT	CASSPAPGGNTGELFF
TRBJ2-1	-	TRBV15	-	TGTGCCACCAGCAGAGATGGCGGGGCTAGCTACAATGAGCAGTTCTTC	CATSRDGGASYNEQFF
TRBJ2-1	-	TRBV6-6	-	TGTGCCAGCAGTCAACCCAGTAATGAGCAGTTCTTC	CASSQPSNEQFF
TRBJ2-7	-	TRBV5-1	-	TGCGCCAGCGCCTACGTGGCGGGGGAGCAGTACTTC	CASAYVAGEQYF
TRBJ1-2	-	TRBV18	-	TGTGCCAGCTCACCCGGGGAGGGAGTGAATGGCTACACCTTC	CASSPGEGVNGYTF
TRBJ2-5	-	TRBV11-2	-	TGTGCCAGCAGCCCCTCAGAAAGCCAGTACTTC	CASSPSESQYF
TRBJ2-7	-	TRBV11-2	-	TGTGCCAGCAGCTGGGCCGCCTACGAGCAGTACTTC	CASSWAAYEQYF
TRBJ2-2	-	TRBV7-2	-	TGTGCCAGCAGTCTAGGGGTCGGCAGATACACCGGGGAGCTGTTTTTT	CASSLGVGRYTGELFF
TRBJ1-6	-	TRBV19	-	TGTGCCAGTAGTTGGGGCCTGAAAGTAGATTCACCCCTCCACTTT	CASSWGLKVDSPLHF
TRBJ2-5	-	TRBV5-4	-	TGTGCCAGCAGCTTGATTAGTCTGGAAGAGACCCAGTACTTC	CASSLISLEETQYF
TRBJ2-7	-	TRBV28	-	TGTGCCAGCAGTTTACGGGGACGGCAGGGGGGACGCGAGCAGTACTTC	CASSLRGRQGGREQYF